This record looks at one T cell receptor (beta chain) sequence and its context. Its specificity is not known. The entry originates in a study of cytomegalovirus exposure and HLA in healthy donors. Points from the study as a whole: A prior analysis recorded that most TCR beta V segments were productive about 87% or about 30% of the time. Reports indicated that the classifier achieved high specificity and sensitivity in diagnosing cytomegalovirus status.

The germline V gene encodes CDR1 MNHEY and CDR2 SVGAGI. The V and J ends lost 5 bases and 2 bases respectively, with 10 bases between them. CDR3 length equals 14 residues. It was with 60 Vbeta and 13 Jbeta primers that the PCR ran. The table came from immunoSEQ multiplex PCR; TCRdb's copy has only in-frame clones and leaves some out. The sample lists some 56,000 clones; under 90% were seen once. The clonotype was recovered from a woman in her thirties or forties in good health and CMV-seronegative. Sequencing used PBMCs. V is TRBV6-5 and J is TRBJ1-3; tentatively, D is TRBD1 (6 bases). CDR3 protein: CASSTGMAGNTIYF. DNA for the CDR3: TGTGCCAGCAGTACAGGGATGGCTGGAAACACCATATATTTT.